This record concerns one T cell receptor (beta chain) sequence. The target antigen is unknown. The data are from a study of OX40 agonist ivuxolimab in advanced cancers. Background on the study: Partial response was recorded in three patients: one hepatocellular carcinoma and two cutaneous melanoma cases. Study conclusions and caveats: Certain nonresponders additionally had low normalized T-cell clonal expansion.

The repertoire was sequenced with immunoSEQ multiplex PCR; TCRdb's copy has only in-frame clones and lacks some. In the table there are some 66,000 clones, around 86% of which are singletons. The CDR3 spans 14 residues. Germline CDR1 LNHDA, CDR2 SQIVND (reference sequence). With 6 bases removed from V and 7 bases from J, the gap between germline ends came to 18 bases. The sequencing used CD4+ or CD8+ T cells sorted from blood, collected in a trial of the OX40 agonist ivuxolimab. The genes are TRBV19 and TRBJ1-2; D not certain. The TCR comes from an adult with an advanced solid tumor such as melanoma, head and neck, liver or kidney cancer. In nucleotides, the CDR3 is TGTGCCAGTAGCCGCATTCTTGGCGGGTTTGGCTACACCTTC. Residues: CASSRILGGFGYTF.